This TCR beta chain was retrieved from a study of blood T cell repertoires in COVID-19 (dated by TCRdb to between 2020 and 2021). For the study in its entirety: Collaborator samples came from the United States, Italy and Spain and covered acute and convalescent phases of COVID-19. Deeply sampled blood TCRbeta repertoires from subjects exposed to, actively infected with, or recovered from COVID-19 were included in the dataset. The material from the prospective study consisted of cDNA or gDNA derived from T cells, B-cell-depleted T cells, or PBMCs. A de-identified subject ID, COVID-19 status, age in years and sex were almost always included in the sample metadata. The repertoires were made available in a free public database intended to serve as a resource for research on the immune response to SARS-CoV-2. Where available, HLA class I and class II types were taken from metadata supplied by the sample provider and were not determined by assay-based typing. Samples came from the ongoing ImmuneRACE study (first 160 participants) plus 1,254 subjects from 6 global collaborators. Broad study findings and their caveats: The quantity of clinical and demographic metadata differed by source and by participant and was supplied without curation.

Another Seattle source contributed samples from volunteer blood donors who had recovered from COVID-19. The collaborating institutions used their own protocols to collect whole blood in K2EDTA tubes. Collaborator samples were shipped for TCRbeta analysis as frozen whole blood, isolated PBMCs, or DNA extracted from either sample type. With respect to this clone: Its antigen specificity is not known. No base qualities exist here, and no much larger clone lies one base off it.

The trim is 5 bases for V and 2 bases for J, with a gap of 15 bases between the germline ends. CDR1 is given as SGHTA and CDR2 as FQGTGA, both from the germline V gene. The CDR3 numbers 15 residues from cysteine through phenylalanine. The CDR3 DNA has 45 bases and is translated from base 1. The immunoSEQ Assay, a bias-controlled multiplex PCR, was used to amplify TCRbeta CDR3 regions from genomic DNA. From the authors' description of their analysis: Nucleated cell counts per sample were estimated from amplification of reference gene primers within the assay. Sequence reads were collapsed and filtered to measure the absolute abundance of every unique TCRbeta CDR3 rearrangement. For each sample, productive Simpson clonality was calculated by taking the square root of Simpson's diversity index across productive rearrangements. TCRdb's version of the immuneACCESS table is confined to in-frame rearrangements and falls short of the full clone set. An unresolved V gene accounts for under half of the shortfall where checked; the remainder is of unknown origin. For V, J and clone size, that table is used; D and trimming come from the DNA. This sample holds some 250,000 clones; 88% were observed only once. The ten biggest clones cover 0.99% of the sample.

What was sequenced was peripheral blood. The source is a woman aged 35 to 49 who had recovered from COVID-19. The sequence joins TRBV7-3 to TRBJ2-5; TRBD2 is possibly the D segment (6 matching bases). The CDR3 amino acid sequence is: CASSLEGGPQETQYF. The DNA is TGTGCCAGCAGCCTGGAGGGAGGCCCGCAAGAGACCCAGTACTTC.